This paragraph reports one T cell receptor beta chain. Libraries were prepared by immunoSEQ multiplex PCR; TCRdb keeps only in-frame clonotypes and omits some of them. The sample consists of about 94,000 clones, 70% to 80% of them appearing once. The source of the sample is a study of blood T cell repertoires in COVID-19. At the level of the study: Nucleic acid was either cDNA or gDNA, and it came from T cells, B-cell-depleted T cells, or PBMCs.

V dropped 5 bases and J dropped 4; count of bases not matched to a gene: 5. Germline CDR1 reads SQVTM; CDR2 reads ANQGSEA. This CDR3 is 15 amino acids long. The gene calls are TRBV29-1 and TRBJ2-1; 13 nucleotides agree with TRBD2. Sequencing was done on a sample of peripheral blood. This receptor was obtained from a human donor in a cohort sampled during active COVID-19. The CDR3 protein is CSVPGLAGKYNEQFF. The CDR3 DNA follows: TGCAGCGTTCCGGGACTAGCGGGAAAATACAATGAGCAGTTCTTC.